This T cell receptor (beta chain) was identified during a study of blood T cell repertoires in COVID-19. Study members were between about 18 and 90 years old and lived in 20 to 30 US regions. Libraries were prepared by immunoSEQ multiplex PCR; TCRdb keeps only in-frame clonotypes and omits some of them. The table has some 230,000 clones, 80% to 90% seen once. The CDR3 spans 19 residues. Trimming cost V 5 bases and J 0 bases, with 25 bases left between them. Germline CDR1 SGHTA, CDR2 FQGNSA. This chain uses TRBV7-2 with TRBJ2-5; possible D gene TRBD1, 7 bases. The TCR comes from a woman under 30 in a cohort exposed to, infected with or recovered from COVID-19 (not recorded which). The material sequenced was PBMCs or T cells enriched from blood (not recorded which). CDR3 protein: CASSPVGGPGQTHQETQYF. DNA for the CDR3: TGTGCCAGCAGCCCCGTGGGGGGACCGGGACAGACCCACCAAGAGACCCAGTACTTC.